The next 31 T cell receptor beta chains were all read from a single sample in a study of regulatory T cells in long-lasting Graves disease. Arm-PCR of CDR3 regions and iRepertoire HTBI primers were the basis on which TCR beta libraries were built. TCRdb analysed the multiplex PCR reads with MiXCR anew, one entry per CDR3 protein. This sample has about 540,000 distinct CDR3 sequences, with approximately 13% found just once. This sample's time point: newly diagnosed GD, antithyroid drugs for less than 3 months. The authors made the TCR library using RNA they extracted from PBMCs. These data also formed part of another study, on T cells in Graves' hyperthyroidism and ophthalmopathy.

The specimen was peripheral blood mononuclear cells (PBMCs), collected at new diagnosis, from a patient treated with antithyroid drugs. These receptors were taken from a man aged 25 to 40 with Graves disease.

This clonotype was recorded at least ten times. This chain connects TRBV5-1 to TRBJ1-1; D may be TRBD1 (6 bases). V was clipped by 0 bases and J by 3 bases, with 12 bases between them. The CDR3 extends over 15 amino acids. Germline V CDR1 and CDR2: SGHRS, YFSETQ. CDR3 sequence: CASSLVPGVDTEAFF. The CDR3 region has the DNA TGCGCCAGCAGCTTGGTTCCAGGGGTTGACACTGAAGCTTTCTTT.

This clonotype was counted a single time. Just one base apart from a much larger clone, this may be a read error. The V call is TRBV7-2, the J call TRBJ2-7; D gene ambiguous. The CDR3 loop spans 17 amino acids. Trimming left V 4 bases short and J 7 bases short, with 26 bases between. Germline V gene data show CDR1 as SGHTA and CDR2 as FQGNSA. CDR3 bases: TGTGCCAGCAGCTCGTCCTTAATCGGCAGCTCCTACAATGAGCAGTACTTC. This sequence encodes CASSSSLIGSSYNEQYF. Using reference TRBV7-2 and TRBJ2-7 for the parts outside the CDR3, the full variable domain is GAGVSQSPSNKVTEKGKDVELRCDPISGHTALYWYRQSLGQGLEFLIYFQGNSAPDKSGLPSDRFSAERTGGSVSTLTIQRTQQEDSAVYLCASSSSLIGSSYNEQYFGPGTRLTVT.

The DNA for the CDR3 is TGCAGCGTTGAAGGGAGAAGCAGGGGAAGGAACTATGGCTACACCTTC. Translated: CSVEGRSRGRNYGYTF. The chain is built from TRBV29-1 and TRBJ1-2, with a weak D call TRBD1 (6 bases). CDR3 length: 16 amino acids. Trimming took 1 base from V and 2 from J, leaving 17 bases between them. Germline lookup yields CDR1 SQVTM and CDR2 ANQGSEA.

This clonotype came up a few times. This chain uses TRBV4-1 with TRBJ1-5; no clear D gene. In germline, CDR1 is MGHRA, CDR2 YSYEKL. This CDR3 comprises 14 residues. V was cut by 2 bases and J by 5 bases, with 10 bases left in between. This chain's CDR3 is CASSQWTAHQPQHF. Written as DNA, the CDR3 is TGCGCCAGCAGCCAATGGACGGCCCATCAGCCCCAGCATTTT.

This clonotype was seen repeatedly, ten times or more. J is TRBJ1-5 and V is TRBV3-1; D remains unclear. Germline CDR1 and CDR2: LGHDT and YNNKEL (reference sequence). V shed 1 base and J shed 9 bases, with 7 bases lying between them. The CDR3 has 12 amino acids. The CDR3 protein is CASSQGTGPQHF. The DNA of the CDR3 is TGTGCCAGCAGCCAAGGTACGGGGCCCCAGCATTTT.

This clonotype was detected only a few times. The V call is TRBV27, the J call TRBJ1-6, with D tentatively TRBD1 (5 bases). Trimming pared 10 bases from V and 2 bases from J, leaving 18 bases between. The CDR3 runs 16 residues. Germline V gene sequence: CDR1 MNHEY, CDR2 SMNVEV (reference sequence). This CDR3 reads CATRKAGNTYNSPLHF. The CDR3 nucleotides read TGTGCCACCCGCAAAGCAGGGAATACCTATAATTCACCCCTCCACTTT.

The J gene is TRBJ2-5, the V gene TRBV11-2; TRBD1 agrees at 8 bases. Germline-derived CDR1 and CDR2 are SGHAT and FQNNGV. The J segment lost 1 base and the V segment lost 5 bases, leaving 6 bases of the junction unmatched. The CDR3 loop spans 15 amino acids. This CDR3 reads CASSDRQGTQETQYF. CDR3 DNA sequence: TGTGCCAGCAGCGACCGACAGGGGACCCAAGAGACCCAGTACTTC.

This clonotype has a count of ten or more. This chain links TRBV5-1 with TRBJ1-5; D is perhaps TRBD1 (5 bases). This CDR3 is built from 16 residues. Germline V lookup: CDR1 SGHRS, CDR2 YFSETQ. V lost 1 base, J lost 3 bases, and 14 bases lay in between. CDR3 in amino acids: CASSLWGGLNNQPQHF. CDR3 nucleotides: TGCGCCAGCAGCTTGTGGGGCGGACTGAACAATCAGCCCCAGCATTTT.

This clonotype was detected many times. The gene calls are TRBV7-9 and TRBJ1-5; D remains ambiguous. Trimming pared 5 bases from V and 7 bases from J, leaving 12 bases between. The length of the CDR3 is 13 residues. Germline V lookup: CDR1 SEHNR, CDR2 FQNEAQ (reference sequence). The CDR3, as DNA: TGTGCCAGCAGCCATGGCAGTCGCCAGCCCCAGCATTTT. It translates to CASSHGSRQPQHF. Full variable domain (remainder filled in from reference TRBV7-9 and TRBJ1-5): DTGVSQNPRHKITKRGQNVTFRCDPISEHNRLYWYRQTLGQGPEFLTYFQNEAQLEKSRLLSDRFSAERPKGSFSTLEIQRTEQGDSAMYLCASSHGSRQPQHFGDGTRLSIL.

This sequence joins TRBV5-1 and TRBJ2-2, with D unclear. The germline V and J ends were trimmed by 0 bases and 8 bases, with 11 bases remaining between them. The length of the CDR3 is 14 residues. Looked up from germline, CDR1 is SGHRS and CDR2 is YFSETQ. CDR3 sequence: CASSLVPEWGELFF. The CDR3 DNA is TGCGCCAGCAGCTTGGTCCCGGAATGGGGGGAGCTGTTTTTT.

In its sample, this clonotype was seen a few times. The V and J genes are TRBV5-6 and TRBJ2-5, with D perhaps matching TRBD2 (6 bases). There are 13 residues in the CDR3. V dropped 4 bases and J dropped 5 bases, with 12 bases sitting between them. Germline V gives CDR1 SGHDT, CDR2 YYEEEE. CDR3 DNA: TGTGCCAGCAGCAAGGCCCGGGGGGAGACCCAGTACTTC. Amino acids: CASSKARGETQYF.

The V and J genes are TRBV15 and TRBJ1-2; D not certain. Trimming removed 0 bases at V and 1 base at J, with 3 bases between. Germline V CDR1 and CDR2: LNHNV, YYDKDF (reference sequence). This CDR3 spans 13 amino acids. The CDR3 spells CATSRDYNYGYTF. CDR3 sequence (DNA): TGTGCCACCAGCAGAGACTATAACTATGGCTACACCTTC.

This clonotype was detected many times. CDR3 loop: CASRPRDGLTGELFF. The DNA for the CDR3 is TGTGCCAGCAGGCCCCGGGACGGTCTCACCGGGGAGCTGTTTTTT. The chain is built from TRBV12-3 or TRBV12-4 and TRBJ2-2, with D perhaps matching TRBD1 or TRBD2 (5 bases each). The V end lost 6 bases, the J end lost 4 bases, and 15 bases lay between the germline ends. This CDR3 region has 15 residues.

This clonotype has a count of ten or more. The rearrangement links TRBV29-1 to TRBJ2-3; unclear D gene. The CDR3 consists of 13 residues. Germline-derived CDR1 and CDR2 are SQVTM and ANQGSEA. CDR3 in DNA: TGCAGTGGCCAGGTGTCCGGCACAGATACGCAGTATTTT. Its protein product is CSGQVSGTDTQYF.

J is TRBJ1-2 and V is TRBV20-1; D ambiguous. CDR3 length: 14 residues. The ends were cut back, 0 bases at V and 6 bases at J, with 14 bases in the middle. The germline gives CDR1 DFQATT, CDR2 SNEGSKA (reference sequence). The CDR3 region has the DNA TGCAGTGCTAGAGATCAGAATAGGATTGATGGCTACACCTTC. This sequence encodes CSARDQNRIDGYTF.

The V call is TRBV7-9, the J call TRBJ1-6; 9 nucleotides align to TRBD1. CDR1 SEHNR and CDR2 FQNEAQ come from the germline V gene (reference sequence). V gave up 5 bases and J gave up 9 bases; unmatched junction bases: 5. The CDR3 runs 14 residues. In DNA, the CDR3 is TGTGCCAGCAGCGGGACAGGGAATAGTTCACCCCTCCACTTT. Translated: CASSGTGNSSPLHF.

This clonotype was seen at least ten times. The gene calls are TRBV12-3 or TRBV12-4 and TRBJ2-4; possible D gene TRBD2, 6 bases. With 5 bases removed from V and 10 bases from J, the gap between germline ends came to 18 bases. The CDR3 consists of 14 residues. The CDR3 loop is CASSPRGVAGIQYF. The CDR3 nucleotides read TGTGCCAGCAGTCCGCGCGGGGTGGCGGGGATTCAGTACTTC.

Remarks on this clonotype: One end of the junction is discordant with germline, which a read error may explain. The chain uses TRBV4-1 and TRBJ2-3; D is unresolved. Germline CDR1 MGHRA, CDR2 YSYEKL. This CDR3 is built from 14 residues. DNA for the CDR3: TGTGCCAGCAGCCAAGAACTGGACGCTTATACGCAGTATTTT. This sequence encodes CASSQELDAYTQYF.

This clonotype has only a few counts. The chain employs TRBV9 and TRBJ2-3; 7 bases align to TRBD1. The V gene's germline CDR1 is SGDLS and CDR2 YYNGEE. Trimming cost V 3 bases and J 4 bases; bases outside gene matches: 5. The CDR3 runs 14 residues. DNA for the CDR3: TGTGCCAGCAGCGAGGACAGGCCCGCAGATACGCAGTATTTT. The encoded protein is CASSEDRPADTQYF.

This clonotype has a single count. The chain joins TRBV5-1 to TRBJ1-2; D call uncertain. CDR3 size: 13 residues. Trimming took off 4 bases at V and 8 bases at J, with 15 bases between the two ends. Germline CDR1 and CDR2: SGHRS and YFSETQ. CDR3 in amino acids: CASSPLRPQGYTF. The CDR3, as DNA: TGCGCCAGCAGCCCCTTACGGCCCCAGGGCTACACCTTC.

In its sample, this clonotype was seen many times. The rearrangement uses TRBV9 and TRBJ1-1; D call uncertain. The V gene lost 0 bases and the J gene lost 8 bases, with 11 bases spanning the gap. CDR3 size: 13 residues. Looked up from germline, CDR1 is SGDLS and CDR2 is YYNGEE. For the CDR3, the DNA is TGTGCCAGCAGCGTAGGCCAGAGAACAGAAGCTTTCTTT. Amino acid sequence: CASSVGQRTEAFF.

There are many counts of this clonotype. This chain joins TRBV2 and TRBJ1-1; D remains unclear. Per the germline V gene, CDR1 is SNHLY and CDR2 is FYNNEI. Deletions cut 4 bases from V and 1 base from J, with 7 bases between. The CDR3 has 13 amino acids. The CDR3 sequence is CASSGPRNTEAFF. CDR3 DNA: TGTGCCAGCAGTGGCCCTCGGAACACTGAAGCTTTCTTT. Complete variable domain (other parts from reference TRBV2 and TRBJ1-1): EPEVTQTPSHQVTQMGQEVILRCVPISNHLYFYWYRQILGQKVEFLVSFYNNEISEKSEIFDDQFSVERPDGSNFTLKIRSTKLEDSAMYFCASSGPRNTEAFFGQGTRLTVV.

This clonotype turned up a few times. The V and J genes are TRBV6-5 and TRBJ1-5; D gene unclear. Germline V gives CDR1 MNHEY, CDR2 SVGAGI. The CDR3 runs 14 residues. V gave up 2 bases and J gave up 1 base, with 6 bases separating them. The DNA of the CDR3 is TGTGCCAGCAGTTACGTGGGAAGCAATCAGCCCCAGCATTTT. This codes for CASSYVGSNQPQHF.

About this clonotype itself: This may come from a read error, since a much larger clone is one base off. The chain carries TRBV18 and TRBJ2-5; 8 bases map to TRBD1. The CDR3 spans 13 residues. V gave up 4 bases and J gave up 3 bases; unmatched junction bases: 1. Germline CDR1 is KGHSH and CDR2 is LQKENI. The CDR3 coding sequence is TGTGCCAGCTCACTGGGACAGGAAGAGACCCAGTACTTC. Translation: CASSLGQEETQYF.

This clonotype was recorded at least ten times. V is TRBV9 and J is TRBJ1-1; the match to TRBD1 covers 12 bases. Looked up from germline, CDR1 is SGDLS and CDR2 is YYNGEE. The trim removed 0 bases at V and 4 bases at J, leaving 1 base unmatched. The CDR3 is 15 amino acids. The chain's CDR3 is CASSVGGQGATEAFF. In nucleotides, the CDR3 is TGTGCCAGCAGCGTAGGGGGACAGGGGGCCACTGAAGCTTTCTTT.

As concerns this clonotype: This may arise from a read error, as a much more abundant clone is one base away. DNA of the CDR3: TGCGCCAGCGGCTTGGCGGTATCGACGGGCGCCGAGCAGTACTTC. Amino acid sequence: CASGLAVSTGAEQYF. The chain is built from TRBV5-1 and TRBJ2-7; the D is unclear. The CDR3 has 15 residues. CDR1 is SGHRS, CDR2 YFSETQ, per germline.

This clonotype was seen at least ten times. The V and J genes are TRBV5-6 and TRBJ2-1; D is possibly TRBD1 (6 bases). This CDR3 region has 13 residues. The germline V gene encodes CDR1 SGHDT and CDR2 YYEEEE. Trimming took off 7 bases at V and 15 bases at J, with 23 bases between the two ends. CDR3 protein: CASGRQVTRDRFF. The DNA for the CDR3 is TGTGCCAGCGGGAGACAGGTGACGCGAGATAGGTTCTTC.

This clonotype has just a few counts. J is TRBJ2-1 and V is TRBV11-3; D remains ambiguous. V lost 0 bases and J 2 bases, leaving 5 bases between the germline ends. This CDR3 region has 14 residues. CDR1 and CDR2 (germline): SGHNT, YENEEA. In DNA, the CDR3 is TGTGCCAGCAGCTTAGATGGCGCCTACAATGAGCAGTTCTTC. As protein: CASSLDGAYNEQFF.

The table lists this clonotype with many counts. The genes are TRBV12-3 or TRBV12-4 and TRBJ2-1; 7 bases are shared with TRBD1. This CDR3 contains 16 residues. With 7 bases clipped from V and 0 bases from J, the junction kept 9 bases outside the gene matches. CDR3 sequence (DNA): TGTGCCAGCACCCAGGGACAGTTGAGCTCCTACAATGAGCAGTTCTTC. This gives the protein CASTQGQLSSYNEQFF.

This chain connects TRBV15 to TRBJ1-6; the D is unclear. Trimming shortened V by 5 bases and J by 6 bases, and 14 bases separated the two germline ends. CDR3 size: 15 residues. Germline V lookup: CDR1 LNHNV, CDR2 YYDKDF (reference sequence). DNA of the CDR3: TGTGCCACCAGCTTGGAACCTAGTGCTAATTCACCCCTCCACTTT. This translates into CATSLEPSANSPLHF. Drawing the rest from reference TRBV15 and TRBJ1-6, the complete variable domain is DAMVIQNPRYQVTQFGKPVTLSCSQTLNHNVMYWYQQKSSQAPKLLFHYYDKDFNNEADTPDNFQSRRPNTSFCFLDIRSPGLGDTAMYLCATSLEPSANSPLHFGNGTRLTVT.

This chain connects TRBV27 to TRBJ2-5; TRBD2 matches at 7 bases. The germline V gene encodes CDR1 MNHEY and CDR2 SMNVEV (reference sequence). J lost 5 bases, V lost 4 bases, and 13 bases had no gene match. The CDR3 runs to 16 residues. CDR3 residues: CASSSRLAGGEETQYF. CDR3 sequence (DNA): TGTGCCAGCAGTTCCAGACTAGCTGGTGGGGAGGAGACCCAGTACTTC.